This T cell receptor beta chain stems from a study of identical twins. CDR1 and CDR2 from the germline V gene are DFQATT and SNEGSKA (reference sequence). The ends were cut back, 6 bases at V and 9 bases at J, with 15 bases in the middle. The length of the CDR3 is 12 residues. One entry per CDR3 protein results from TCRdb running MiXCR on the 5' RACE reads. This table holds 460,000 or so distinct CDR3 sequences, 14% found once. Another study also made use of these data, one on yellow fever vaccine responses in identical twins.

The V call is TRBV20-1, the J call TRBJ2-1; D gene ambiguous. The specimen sequenced was CD4+ T cells sorted from blood. This clonotype originated in a woman aged 18 to 35 in good health. The CDR3 region is CSAQTQLGEQFF. The CDR3 nucleotides are TGCAGTGCCCAAACACAGTTGGGTGAGCAGTTCTTC.